Here is one T cell receptor (beta chain) with its context. Its cognate antigen is unknown. V was pared by 1 base and J by 3 bases, with 6 bases between. The CDR3 loop spans 13 amino acids. CDR1 is LNHNV, CDR2 YYDKDF, per germline (reference sequence). This entry comes from a study of identical twins. Whole-study findings and limits: Cross-sectional statistical analysis was relied on for the conclusions, without the same donors being followed.

TCRdb redid the calling of the 5' RACE reads with MiXCR, one entry per CDR3 protein. Of hundreds of thousands of distinct CDR3 sequences detected, 8.5% to 9% appear once; the ten largest clones hold 0.85% to 1%. The same sample was also studied in work on yellow fever vaccine responses in identical twins.

Material for sequencing was PBMCs. The clonotype was recovered from a woman under 30 in good health. The gene calls are TRBV15 and TRBJ1-2; D call uncertain. CDR3 in DNA: TGTGCCACCAGCAGAGCACAGTACTATGGCTACACCTTC. Amino acids: CATSRAQYYGYTF.